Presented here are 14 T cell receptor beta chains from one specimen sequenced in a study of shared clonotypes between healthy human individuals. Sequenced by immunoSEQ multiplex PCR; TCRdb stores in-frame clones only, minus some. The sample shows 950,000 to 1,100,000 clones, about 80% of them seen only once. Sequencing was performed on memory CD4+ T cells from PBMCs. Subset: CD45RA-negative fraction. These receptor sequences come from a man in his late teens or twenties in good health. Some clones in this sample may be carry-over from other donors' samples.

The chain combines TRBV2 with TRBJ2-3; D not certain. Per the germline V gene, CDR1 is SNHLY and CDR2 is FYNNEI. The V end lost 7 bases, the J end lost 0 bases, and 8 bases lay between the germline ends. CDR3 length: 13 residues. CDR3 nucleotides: TGTGCCAGCACTCTCCTGAGCACAGATACGCAGTATTTT. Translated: CASTLLSTDTQYF.

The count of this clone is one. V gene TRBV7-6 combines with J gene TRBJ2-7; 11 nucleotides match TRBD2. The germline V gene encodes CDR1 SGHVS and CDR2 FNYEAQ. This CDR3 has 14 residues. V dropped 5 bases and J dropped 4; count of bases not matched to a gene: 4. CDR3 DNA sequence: TGTGCCAGCAGCCAGGGACTAGCGGCGTACGAGCAGTACTTC. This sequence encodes CASSQGLAAYEQYF.

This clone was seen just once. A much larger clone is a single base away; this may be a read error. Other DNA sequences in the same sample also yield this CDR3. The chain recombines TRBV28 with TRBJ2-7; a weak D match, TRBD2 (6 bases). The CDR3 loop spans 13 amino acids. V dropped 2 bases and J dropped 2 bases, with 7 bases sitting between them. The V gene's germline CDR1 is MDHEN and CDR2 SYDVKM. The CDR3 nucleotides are TGTGCCAGCAGTTTACTAGCGACCTACGAGCAGTACTTC. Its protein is CASSLLATYEQYF.

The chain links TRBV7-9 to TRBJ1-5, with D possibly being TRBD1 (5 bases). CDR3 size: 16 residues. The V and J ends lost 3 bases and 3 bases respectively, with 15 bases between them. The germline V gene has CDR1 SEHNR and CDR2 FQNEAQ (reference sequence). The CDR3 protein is CASSLGPGRNNQPQHF. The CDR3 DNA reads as TGTGCCAGCAGCTTGGGGCCAGGCCGTAACAATCAGCCCCAGCATTTT.

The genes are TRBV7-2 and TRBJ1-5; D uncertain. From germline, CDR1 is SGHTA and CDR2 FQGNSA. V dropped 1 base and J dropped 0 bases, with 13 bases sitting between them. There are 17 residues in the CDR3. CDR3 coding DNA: TGTGCCAGCAGCTTAGAATTCGACACCTATAGCAATCAGCCCCAGCATTTT. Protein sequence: CASSLEFDTYSNQPQHF. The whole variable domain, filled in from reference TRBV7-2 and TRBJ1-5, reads GAGVSQSPSNKVTEKGKDVELRCDPISGHTALYWYRQSLGQGLEFLIYFQGNSAPDKSGLPSDRFSAERTGGSVSTLTIQRTQQEDSAVYLCASSLEFDTYSNQPQHFGDGTRLSIL.

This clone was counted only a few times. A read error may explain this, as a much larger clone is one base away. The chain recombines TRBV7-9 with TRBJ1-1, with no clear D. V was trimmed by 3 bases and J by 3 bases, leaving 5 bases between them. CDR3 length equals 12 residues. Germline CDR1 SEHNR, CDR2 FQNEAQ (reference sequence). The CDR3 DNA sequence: TGTGCCAGCAGCTTGGGGTACACTGAAGCTTTCTTT. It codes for CASSLGYTEAFF. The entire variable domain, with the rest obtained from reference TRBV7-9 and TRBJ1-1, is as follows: DTGVSQNPRHKITKRGQNVTFRCDPISEHNRLYWYRQTLGQGPEFLTYFQNEAQLEKSRLLSDRFSAERPKGSFSTLEIQRTEQGDSAMYLCASSLGYTEAFFGQGTRLTVV.

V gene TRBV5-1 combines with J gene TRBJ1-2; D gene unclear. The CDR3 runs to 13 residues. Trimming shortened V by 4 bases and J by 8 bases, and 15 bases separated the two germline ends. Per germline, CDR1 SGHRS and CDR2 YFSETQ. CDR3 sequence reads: CASSPDRLSGYTF. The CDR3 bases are TGCGCCAGCAGCCCTGACCGTCTTTCGGGCTACACCTTC. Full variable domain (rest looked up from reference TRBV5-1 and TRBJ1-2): KAGVTQTPRYLIKTRGQQVTLSCSPISGHRSVSWYQQTPGQGLQFLFEYFSETQRNKGNFPGRFSGRQFSNSRSEMNVSTLELGDSALYLCASSPDRLSGYTFGSGTRLTVV.

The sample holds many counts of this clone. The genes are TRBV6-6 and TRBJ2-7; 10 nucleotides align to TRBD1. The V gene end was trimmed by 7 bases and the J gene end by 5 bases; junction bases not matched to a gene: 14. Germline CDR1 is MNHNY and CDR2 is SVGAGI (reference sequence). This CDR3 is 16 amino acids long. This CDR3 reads CASTDQNRDRGHEQYF. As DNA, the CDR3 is TGTGCCAGCACCGACCAGAACCGGGACAGGGGCCACGAGCAGTACTTC.

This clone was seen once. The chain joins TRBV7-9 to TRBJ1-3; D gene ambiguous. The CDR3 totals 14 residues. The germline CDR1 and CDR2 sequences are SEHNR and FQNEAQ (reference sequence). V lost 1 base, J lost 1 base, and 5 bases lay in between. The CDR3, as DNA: TGTGCCAGCAGCTTAGAGGGTTCTGGAAACACCATATATTTT. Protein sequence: CASSLEGSGNTIYF.

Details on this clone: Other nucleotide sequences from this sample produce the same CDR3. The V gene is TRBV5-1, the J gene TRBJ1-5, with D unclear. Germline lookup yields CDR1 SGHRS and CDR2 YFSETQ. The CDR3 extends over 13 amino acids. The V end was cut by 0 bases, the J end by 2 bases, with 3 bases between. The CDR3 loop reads CASSLDRNQPQHF. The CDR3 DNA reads TGCGCCAGCAGCTTGGACCGCAATCAGCCCCAGCATTTT.

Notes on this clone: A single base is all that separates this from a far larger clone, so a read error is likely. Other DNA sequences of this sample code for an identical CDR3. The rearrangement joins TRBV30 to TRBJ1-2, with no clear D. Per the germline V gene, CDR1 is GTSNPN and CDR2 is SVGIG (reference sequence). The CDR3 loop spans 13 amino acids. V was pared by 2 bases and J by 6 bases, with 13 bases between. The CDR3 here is CAWSLRGWNGYTF. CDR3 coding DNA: TGTGCCTGGAGTTTGAGAGGATGGAATGGCTACACCTTC. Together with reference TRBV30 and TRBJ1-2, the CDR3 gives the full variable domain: SQTIHQWPATLVQPVGSPLSLECTVEGTSNPNLYWYRQAAGRGLQLLFYSVGIGQISSEVPQNLSASRPQDRQFILSSKKLLLSDSGFYLCAWSLRGWNGYTFGSGTRLTVV.

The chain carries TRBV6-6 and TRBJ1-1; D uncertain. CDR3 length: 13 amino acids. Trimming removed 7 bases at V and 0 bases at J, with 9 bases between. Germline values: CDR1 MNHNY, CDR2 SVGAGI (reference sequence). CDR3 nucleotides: TGTGCCAGCACCCCCTCGGTGAACACTGAAGCTTTCTTT. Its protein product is CASTPSVNTEAFF.

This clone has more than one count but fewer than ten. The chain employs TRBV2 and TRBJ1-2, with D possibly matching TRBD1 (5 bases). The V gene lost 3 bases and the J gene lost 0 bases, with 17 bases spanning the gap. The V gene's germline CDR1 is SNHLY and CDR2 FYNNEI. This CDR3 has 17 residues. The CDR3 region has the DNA TGTGCCAGCAGTGAGGGGCTCGCCCAGGGCTCTAACTATGGCTACACCTTC. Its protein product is CASSEGLAQGSNYGYTF.

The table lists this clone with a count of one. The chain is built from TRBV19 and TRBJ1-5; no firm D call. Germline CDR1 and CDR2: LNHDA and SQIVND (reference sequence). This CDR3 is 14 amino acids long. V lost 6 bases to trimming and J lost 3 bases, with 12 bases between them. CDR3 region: CASSEGLNNQPQHF. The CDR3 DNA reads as TGTGCCAGTAGCGAGGGTCTGAACAATCAGCCCCAGCATTTT.